Each of the 10 T cell receptor beta chains below was sequenced from the same sample in a study of cytomegalovirus exposure and HLA in healthy donors. The PCR ran on 60 Vbeta and 13 Jbeta primers. Produced via immunoSEQ multiplex PCR; TCRdb's table is partial and in-frame only. This table has 200,000 or so clones, under 70% appearing once. Sequencing was carried out using PBMCs. The origin of the receptors is a man aged 40-55 years in good health and CMV-seropositive.

The J gene is TRBJ1-6, the V gene TRBV7-2, with 7 bases aligning to TRBD1. This CDR3 contains 16 residues. The junction had 14 bases not matched to a gene; V was cut back by 6 bases and J by 9 bases. Germline CDR1 SGHTA, CDR2 FQGNSA. In nucleotides, the CDR3 is TGTGCCAGCAGTCCCGACAGGGCCCATCAGGGTTCACCCCTCCACTTT. Residues: CASSPDRAHQGSPLHF.

The chain links TRBV6-1 to TRBJ1-5, with TRBD1 as a possible D gene (5 bases). The CDR3 is made up of 12 amino acids. CDR1 is MNHNS, CDR2 SASEGT, per germline. Trimming left V 1 base short and J 10 bases short, with 8 bases between. For the CDR3, the DNA is TGTGCCAGCAGTGAAGGAGGGACTCCCCAGCATTTT. Its translation is CASSEGGTPQHF.

The table lists this clone with a count of one. The rearrangement links TRBV7-9 to TRBJ1-2; 8 bases are shared with TRBD1. Per germline, CDR1 SEHNR and CDR2 FQNEAQ (reference sequence). With 0 bases clipped from V and 8 bases from J, the junction kept 8 bases outside the gene matches. This CDR3 has 15 residues. CDR3 bases: TGTGCCAGCAGCTTAGCTTGGCAGGGGGCGAGAGGCTACACCTTC. This codes for CASSLAWQGARGYTF.

A few counts support this clone. V and J are TRBV21-1 and TRBJ1-3; TRBD1, the table's D call, was not compared with the DNA. TRBV21-1 is marked as a pseudogene. The CDR3 runs to 16 residues. In DNA form, the CDR3 reads TGTGCCAGCAGCGTACGGACAGGGCACTCTGGAAACACCATATATTTT. Encoded protein: CASSVRTGHSGNTIYF.

The chain links TRBV5-4 to TRBJ2-1; the D gene is possibly TRBD1 (6 bases). CDR3 length: 13 residues. The V gene's germline CDR1 is SGHNT and CDR2 YYREEE (reference sequence). The ends were cut back, 1 base at V and 9 bases at J, with 11 bases in the middle. The CDR3 reads CASSLQGMSEQFF. The CDR3 DNA reads TGTGCCAGCAGCTTGCAGGGGATGAGTGAGCAGTTCTTC.

This chain uses TRBV19 with TRBJ2-5; possibly TRBD1 for D (7 bases). CDR1 is LNHDA, CDR2 SQIVND, per germline (reference sequence). CDR3 length: 17 residues. The V and J ends lost 2 bases and 3 bases respectively, with 19 bases between them. The CDR3 nucleotides are TGTGCCAGTAGTATAAGGTCGGACGGAGGGACAGAAGAGACCCAGTACTTC. Its protein is CASSIRSDGGTEETQYF.

The chain carries TRBV7-6 and TRBJ2-5; 9 positions match TRBD1. Germline lookup yields CDR1 SGHVS and CDR2 FNYEAQ. This CDR3 is built from 17 residues. J lost 4 bases, V lost 4 bases, and 13 bases had no gene match. The CDR3 nucleotides read TGTGCCAGCAGCTCCTCGCCGGGACAGGGAGTTGGAGAGACCCAGTACTTC. It translates to CASSSSPGQGVGETQYF.

V is TRBV6-1 and J is TRBJ2-3; possible D gene TRBD1, 5 bases. Trimming took 1 base from V and 4 from J, leaving 12 bases between them. The CDR3 length is 15 residues. Per germline, CDR1 MNHNS and CDR2 SASEGT. CDR3 amino acids: CASSEGRAGSDTQYF. CDR3 DNA sequence: TGTGCCAGCAGTGAAGGAAGGGCAGGGTCAGATACGCAGTATTTT.

The chain carries TRBV6-5 and TRBJ2-3, with a tentative D call TRBD1 (5 bases). V lost 2 bases and J 3 bases, leaving 9 bases between the germline ends. In germline, CDR1 is MNHEY, CDR2 SVGAGI. CDR3 size: 14 residues. Written as DNA, the CDR3 is TGTGCCAGCAGTTACCGGCAGGGTACAGATACGCAGTATTTT. Translated, it gives CASSYRQGTDTQYF.

This chain links TRBV5-4 with TRBJ1-1, with a tentative D call TRBD1 (5 bases). There are 13 residues in the CDR3. Trimming stripped 2 bases from V and 1 base from J, with 6 bases between. Germline V lookup: CDR1 SGHNT, CDR2 YYREEE (reference sequence). DNA of the CDR3: TGTGCCAGCAGCTTAAGGGGGAACACTGAAGCTTTCTTT. This codes for CASSLRGNTEAFF.